The subject of this entry is one T cell receptor beta chain. The antigen is undetermined. Diagnoses rested on clinical symptoms, serum thyroxine and TRAb, thyroid ultrasound and orbital computed tomography. The CDR3 length is 16 residues. Trimming stripped 5 bases from V and 0 bases from J, with 11 bases between. Germline V CDR1 and CDR2: SGHTA, FQGNSA. The sample originates from a study of T cells in Graves' hyperthyroidism and ophthalmopathy. In the study overall: Peripheral blood samples were taken at initial diagnosis, prior to any treatment.

Whole-study findings and limits: Peripheral blood also featured most of the thyroid clonotypes expanded above 0.001. Ophthalmopathy was separated from stable hyperthyroidism by a 13 V-J model.

RNA transcripts served as the template for amplifying TCR beta CDR3 regions. A set of HTBI primers served as the primers for a first-round RT-PCR of the TCR CDR3. TCRdb itself ran the multiplex PCR reads through MiXCR, one entry per CDR3 protein. The profile shows about 840,000 distinct CDR3 sequences, over 35% of them singletons. The genes are TRBV7-2 and TRBJ2-6; D not resolved. The sequence came from a man aged 18 to 35 with Graves' hyperthyroidism. The material sequenced was blood. The CDR3 DNA follows: TGTGCCAGCAGCCCTAGGGTCACCTCTGGGGCCAACGTCCTGACTTTC. This sequence encodes CASSPRVTSGANVLTF.